This T cell receptor beta chain derives from a study of cytomegalovirus exposure and HLA in healthy donors. General observations from the study: Compared with the approximately 700-donor mean, an Asian-associated ancestry cluster reportedly had fewer N-insertions, according to a later analysis. Later work showed greater clonal expansion in HLA-associated TCR beta chains than in equally common others.

The junction had 16 bases not matched to a gene; V was cut back by 7 bases and J by 4 bases. CDR3 length equals 16 residues. Germline V lookup: CDR1 MDHEN, CDR2 SYDVKM. Note on this clone: What it binds is unknown.

It was with 60 Vbeta and 13 Jbeta primers that the PCR ran. Produced via immunoSEQ multiplex PCR; TCRdb's table is partial and in-frame only. The sample has 150,000 to 200,000 clones; roughly 77% are singletons. The clonotype was recovered from a woman aged 45-59 years in good health and CMV-seronegative. Sequencing used PBMCs. The chain recombines TRBV28 with TRBJ2-7; 7 nucleotides agree with TRBD2. The CDR3 sequence is CASTARRLADQYEQYF. CDR3 DNA: TGTGCCAGCACAGCAAGAAGGCTAGCGGACCAATACGAGCAGTACTTC.